A single sample gave rise to the 9 T cell receptor beta chains below, sequenced in a study of T cells of healthy individuals. MiXCR, run by TCRdb on the 5' RACE reads, gives a single entry per CDR3 protein. This sample has about 96,000 distinct CDR3 sequences; around 17% occur once, and the top ten carry more than 5.5%. These receptor sequences come from a human donor in good health.

The rearrangement links TRBV12-3 or TRBV12-4 to TRBJ2-7; D gene unclear. This CDR3 comprises 14 residues. Trimming removed 0 bases at V and 1 base at J, with 7 bases between. CDR3 DNA: TGTGCCAGCAGTTTAGCGGAGTTTTCCTACGAGCAGTACTTC. It encodes CASSLAEFSYEQYF.

Comment on this clonotype: No conserved phenylalanine or tryptophan is present at the end of the CDR3, so a read error is the likely explanation. The chain links TRBV20-1 to TRBJ2-1; 7 bases line up with TRBD2. The germline V gene encodes CDR1 DFQATT and CDR2 SNEGSKA (reference sequence). The CDR3 has 16 amino acids. With V trimmed by 6 bases and J by 6 bases, 17 bases remained unmatched. CDR3 coding DNA: TGCAGTGCAGTCTCCCGGGACTACCAAGGGTCCAATGAGCAGTTCTCC. Its translation: CSAVSRDYQGSNEQFS.

There are a few counts of this clonotype. The chain couples TRBV7-9 to TRBJ2-1, with 14 positions matching TRBD2. The CDR3 length is 16 residues. CDR1 is SEHNR, CDR2 FQNEAQ, per germline (reference sequence). The J segment lost 7 bases and the V segment lost 5 bases, leaving 7 bases of the junction unmatched. CDR3 sequence: CASSPPGTSGRNEQFF. The CDR3 DNA reads TGTGCCAGCAGCCCTCCGGGGACTAGCGGGAGAAATGAGCAGTTCTTC.

V is TRBV5-1 and J is TRBJ2-1, with D hard to call. Germline lookup yields CDR1 SGHRS and CDR2 YFSETQ. The CDR3 is made up of 13 amino acids. Trimming took off 3 bases at V and 7 bases at J, with 11 bases between the two ends. The CDR3 region is CASSSGPTNEQFF. CDR3 sequence (DNA): TGCGCCAGCAGCTCTGGACCGACTAATGAGCAGTTCTTC.

This clonotype was recorded at least ten times. This chain joins TRBV4-3 and TRBJ2-5; D is perhaps TRBD2 (5 bases). Trimming took off 1 base at V and 4 bases at J, with 13 bases between the two ends. The germline V gene has CDR1 LGHNA and CDR2 YSLEER. This CDR3 region has 15 residues. The CDR3 protein is CASSQGIRDVETQYF. The CDR3 DNA reads as TGCGCCAGCAGCCAAGGTATTCGGGATGTAGAGACCCAGTACTTC.

This chain joins TRBV4-1 and TRBJ1-5; no reliable D call. V was shortened by 3 bases and J by 8 bases, with 14 bases between the two germline ends. The germline V gene has CDR1 MGHRA and CDR2 YSYEKL. The CDR3 sequence is 14 residues long. The CDR3 spells CASSHPPLSEPQHF. DNA of the CDR3: TGCGCCAGCAGCCATCCGCCCCTTTCGGAGCCCCAGCATTTT.

This chain uses TRBV20-1 with TRBJ2-1; D gene unclear. The CDR3 spans 12 residues. V was cut by 3 bases and J by 7 bases, with 10 bases left in between. The germline V gene encodes CDR1 DFQATT and CDR2 SNEGSKA (reference sequence). The CDR3 region is CSARRQSNEQFF. The CDR3 bases are TGCAGTGCTAGGCGGCAGTCAAATGAGCAGTTCTTC.

As to this clonotype: One end of the junction varies from germline; a read error may be responsible. This rearrangement joins TRBV25-1 to TRBJ2-5; D possibly corresponds to TRBD1 (6 bases). CDR3 length: 14 residues. Germline-derived CDR1 and CDR2 are MGHDK and SYGVNS. CDR3 in amino acids: CASSLQGAQGTQYF. The CDR3 DNA is TGTGCCAGCAGTTTACAGGGTGCTCAAGGGACCCAGTACTTC.

This clonotype was seen only a few times. The genes are TRBV9 and TRBJ1-2; D is unresolved. The CDR3 loop spans 12 amino acids. The V end lost 4 bases, the J end lost 6 bases, and 10 bases lay between the germline ends. From germline, CDR1 is SGDLS and CDR2 YYNGEE. The CDR3 sequence is CASSRGGDGYTF. The CDR3 nucleotides read TGTGCCAGCAGCCGCGGCGGCGATGGCTACACCTTC. The full variable domain, completed using reference TRBV9 and TRBJ1-2, is DSGVTQTPKHLITATGQRVTLRCSPRSGDLSVYWYQQSLDQGLQFLIQYYNGEERAKGNILERFSAQQFPDLHSELNLSSLELGDSALYFCASSRGGDGYTFGSGTRLTVV.